This T cell receptor beta chain was recorded in a study of beta chain features in type 1 diabetes (dated by TCRdb to between 2018 and 2020). For context, the study as a whole: No differences in mean age, gender distribution, total cell number or subset yield were found between patients and healthy donors. A total of around 100 million sorted cells were examined across all samples, and RNA yield correlated strongly with the number of cells per subset. In the study, TCRB repertoires of sorted circulating CD4+ T cell subsets from recently diagnosed type 1 diabetes patients were compared with those of matched healthy donors. Regulatory and stem cell-like memory subsets were isolated from only 8 patients and about 8 healthy donors, whereas naive and central memory subsets came from all 28 donors. The study at large found these results: At VDJ recombination sites, patients with type 1 diabetes made fewer insertions and deleted more nucleotides, a pattern implying thymic rearrangement abnormalities. Shorter templates might be favored by PCR, yet because patient and control samples were amplified and corrected together, any such skew would affect both groups equally. The naive, central memory and regulatory TCRB repertoires appeared to resemble one another more closely among patients than among healthy donors. Because the HLA sub-analyses included only small numbers of individuals, any influence of HLA type on TCRB rearrangement was left unresolved. In all four CD4+ subsets, TCRB CDR3 length was moderately but significantly shorter in type 1 diabetes patients. Because cDNA rather than genomic DNA was sequenced, highly expressing activated cells could have been over-represented, although no difference in activation and CD3 levels was found between groups.

Each donor gave one peripheral blood draw, averaging about 100 mL, which was collected into heparinised tubes. A BD FACSAria II and a panel including CD45RO, CCR7, CD25, CD127, CD95 and CD27 were used to sort naive, central memory, regulatory and stem cell-like memory CD4+ T cells. Purity was above 95% for every sorted population. PBMCs were isolated right away by Lymphoprep density gradient centrifugation and were stained directly, without culture. Samples were stained and sorted in pairs, with one healthy donor and one patient per experiment, so that batch effects were minimized. In this sample, this clone turned up many times. The antigen it recognizes is unknown. Since a much larger clone is just one base distant, this may be a read error. Trimming takes 5 bases from V and 1 base from J, and the germline ends sit 2 bases apart. Reading the germline V gene gives CDR1 SGHDN and CDR2 FVKESK. The CDR3 goes from the cysteine to the phenylalanine over 11 residues. Just CDR3 DNA is preserved here, 33 bases in frame from base 1.

The High Capacity cDNA Reverse Transcription Kit was used to reverse transcribe all of the isolated RNA, meaning that expressed TCRB transcripts were what got sequenced. Deep immunoSEQ sequencing was applied to naive, central memory and regulatory T cell samples, giving an average of roughly 3.5 million total reads per sample. Sorted cells were lysed in RLT buffer and RNA was extracted with DNase-treated RNeasy Micro or Mini kits, depending on cell number. Each cell subset was processed on its own to prevent cross-contamination, while patient and healthy donor samples were processed together. The immunoSEQ multiplex PCR was used to amplify TCRB sequences from cDNA, generating 87-bp fragments that spanned the CDR3 region. Sequencing of the amplicons was performed on the Illumina HiSeq platform. As for the authors' bioinformatics: PCR bias was computationally corrected using synthetic template baselines, reads within Hamming distance 2 were collapsed, and singletons that could not be merged were discarded. By aligning reads against IMGT, V, D and J genes, CDR3 length, and insertions or deletions at six rearrangement sites were assigned. Clonotype counts were normalized to sorted cell number within each subset before computing true diversity and Gini coefficients with the tcR R package. The overlap coefficient, calculated on TCRB nucleotide sequences, was used to measure repertoire sharing. Out-of-frame TCRB sequences from naive cells were analyzed as a proxy for the pre-selection repertoire. The table was pulled from immuneACCESS by TCRdb, which kept in-frame rearrangements only. Such tables lose some clones; where checked, under half of the loss comes from unresolved V genes, and the rest has no known cause. V and J calls and clone size follow that table, whereas D and trimming were derived from the DNA. The sample table shows under 450,000 clones, and 11% to 15% are seen once. Roughly 0.04% of the sample belongs to the ten largest clones.

This chain joins TRBV14 to TRBJ2-5; no D gene can be assigned with confidence. The receptor was derived from a young man in good health. The specimen sequenced was naive CD4+ T cells from blood. The intended sense of this specimen's cell subset or site label: true naive CD4+ T cells. CDR3 loop: CASSSQETQYF. The DNA sequence is given as TGTGCCAGCAGCTCCCAAGAGACCCAGTACTTC. Beyond the CDR3, the reference TRBV14 and TRBJ2-5 genes provide the residues; the full variable domain reads: EAGVTQFPSHSVIEKGQTVTLRCDPISGHDNLYWYRRVMGKEIKFLLHFVKESKQDESGMPNNRFLAERTGGTYSTLKVQPAELEDSGVYFCASSSQETQYFGPGTRLLVL.